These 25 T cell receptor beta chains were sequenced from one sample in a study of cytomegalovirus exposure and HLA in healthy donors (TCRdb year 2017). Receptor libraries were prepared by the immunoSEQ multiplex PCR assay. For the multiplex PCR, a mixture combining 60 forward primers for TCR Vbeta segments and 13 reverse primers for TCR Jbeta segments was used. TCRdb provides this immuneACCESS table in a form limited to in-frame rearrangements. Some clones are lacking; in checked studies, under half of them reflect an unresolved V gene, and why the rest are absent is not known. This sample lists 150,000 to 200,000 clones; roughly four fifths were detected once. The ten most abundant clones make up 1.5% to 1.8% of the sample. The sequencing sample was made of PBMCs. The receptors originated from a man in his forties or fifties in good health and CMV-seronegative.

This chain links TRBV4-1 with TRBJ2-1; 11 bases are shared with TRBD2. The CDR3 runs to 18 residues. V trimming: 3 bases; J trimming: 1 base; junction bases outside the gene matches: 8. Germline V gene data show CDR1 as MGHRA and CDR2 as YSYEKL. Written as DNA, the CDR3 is TGCGCCAGCAGCCACCTAGGGGGACTAGCGGATTCCTACAATGAGCAGTTCTTC. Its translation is CASSHLGGLADSYNEQFF.

CDR3 nucleotides: TGTGCCAGCAGTGGGGGGGGAATTCGCTCCTACGAGCAGTACGTC. Translated, it gives CASSGGGIRSYEQYV. This chain connects TRBV6-1 to TRBJ2-7; 7 bases map to TRBD2. CDR3 length: 15 residues. The V gene's germline CDR1 is MNHNS and CDR2 SASEGT. With V trimmed by 4 bases and J by 0 bases, 6 bases remained unmatched.

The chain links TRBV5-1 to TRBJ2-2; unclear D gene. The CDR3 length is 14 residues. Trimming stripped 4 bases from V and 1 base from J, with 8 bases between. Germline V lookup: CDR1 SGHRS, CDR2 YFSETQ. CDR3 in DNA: TGCGCCAGCAGCGGTCAGGTGAACACCGGGGAGCTGTTTTTT. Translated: CASSGQVNTGELFF.

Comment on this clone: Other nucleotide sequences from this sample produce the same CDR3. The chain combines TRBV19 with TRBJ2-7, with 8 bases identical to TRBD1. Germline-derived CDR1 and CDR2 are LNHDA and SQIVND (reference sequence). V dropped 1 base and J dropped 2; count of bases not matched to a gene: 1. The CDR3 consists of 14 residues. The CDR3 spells CASSIGTGPYEQYF. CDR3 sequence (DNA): TGTGCCAGTAGTATAGGGACAGGGCCCTACGAGCAGTACTTC.

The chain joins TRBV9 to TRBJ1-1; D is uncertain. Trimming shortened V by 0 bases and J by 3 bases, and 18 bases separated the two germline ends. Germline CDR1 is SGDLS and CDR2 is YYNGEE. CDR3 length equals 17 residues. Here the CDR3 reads CASSVAGSARPYTEAFF. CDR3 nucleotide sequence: TGTGCCAGCAGCGTAGCCGGGTCGGCACGGCCCTACACTGAAGCTTTCTTT. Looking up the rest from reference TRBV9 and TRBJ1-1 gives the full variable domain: DSGVTQTPKHLITATGQRVTLRCSPRSGDLSVYWYQQSLDQGLQFLIQYYNGEERAKGNILERFSAQQFPDLHSELNLSSLELGDSALYFCASSVAGSARPYTEAFFGQGTRLTVV.

CDR3 in amino acids: CAISESTGGPNIQYF. In nucleotides, the CDR3 is TGTGCCATCAGTGAGTCGACAGGGGGCCCAAACATTCAGTACTTC. The genes are TRBV10-3 and TRBJ2-4; TRBD1 agrees at 10 bases. Germline V gene sequence: CDR1 ENHRY, CDR2 SYGVKD. V dropped 0 bases and J dropped 6; count of bases not matched to a gene: 2. CDR3 length: 15 amino acids.

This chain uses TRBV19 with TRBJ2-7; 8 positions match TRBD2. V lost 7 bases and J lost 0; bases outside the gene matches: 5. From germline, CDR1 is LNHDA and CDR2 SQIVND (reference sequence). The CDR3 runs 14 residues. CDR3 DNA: TGTGCCAGTAAAATCACTAGCGGCTCCTACGAGCAGTACTTC. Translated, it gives CASKITSGSYEQYF.

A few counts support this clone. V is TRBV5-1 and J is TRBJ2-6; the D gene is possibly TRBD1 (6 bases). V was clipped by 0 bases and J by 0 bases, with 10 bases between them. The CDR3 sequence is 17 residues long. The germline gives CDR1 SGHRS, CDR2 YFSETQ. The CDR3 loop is CASSLGRDTSGANVLTF. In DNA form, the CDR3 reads TGCGCCAGCAGCTTGGGCAGGGACACCTCTGGGGCCAACGTCCTGACTTTC.

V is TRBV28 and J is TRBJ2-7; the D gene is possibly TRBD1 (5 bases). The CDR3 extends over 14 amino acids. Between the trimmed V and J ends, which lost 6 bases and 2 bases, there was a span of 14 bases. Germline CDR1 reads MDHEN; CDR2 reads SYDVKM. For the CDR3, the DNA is TGTGCCAGCAGCCCCGTGCCACAGGCCTACGAGCAGTACTTC. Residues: CASSPVPQAYEQYF.

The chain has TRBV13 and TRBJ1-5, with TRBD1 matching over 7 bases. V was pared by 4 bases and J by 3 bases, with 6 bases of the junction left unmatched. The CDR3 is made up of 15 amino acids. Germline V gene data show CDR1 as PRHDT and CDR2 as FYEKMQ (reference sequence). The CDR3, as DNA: TGTGCCAGCAGCTCCACGACAGGGTCCAATCAGCCCCAGCATTTT. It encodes CASSSTTGSNQPQHF.

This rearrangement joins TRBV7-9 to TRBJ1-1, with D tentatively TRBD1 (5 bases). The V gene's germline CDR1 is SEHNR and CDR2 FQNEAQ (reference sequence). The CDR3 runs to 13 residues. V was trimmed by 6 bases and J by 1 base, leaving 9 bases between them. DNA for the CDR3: TGTGCCAGCAGACAAGACAGGAACACTGAAGCTTTCTTT. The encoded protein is CASRQDRNTEAFF.

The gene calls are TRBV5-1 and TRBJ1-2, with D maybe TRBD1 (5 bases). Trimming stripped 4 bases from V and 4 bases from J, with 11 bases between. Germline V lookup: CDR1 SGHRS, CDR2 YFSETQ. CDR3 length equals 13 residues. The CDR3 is CASSPEGIYGYTF. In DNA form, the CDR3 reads TGCGCCAGCAGCCCGGAGGGGATCTATGGCTACACCTTC.

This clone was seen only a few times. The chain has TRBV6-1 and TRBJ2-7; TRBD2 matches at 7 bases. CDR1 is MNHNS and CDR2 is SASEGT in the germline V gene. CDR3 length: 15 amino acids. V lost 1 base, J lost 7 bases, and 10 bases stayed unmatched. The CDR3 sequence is CASSEVSGKGAEQYV. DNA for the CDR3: TGTGCCAGCAGTGAAGTCAGCGGGAAAGGCGCGGAGCAGTACGTC.

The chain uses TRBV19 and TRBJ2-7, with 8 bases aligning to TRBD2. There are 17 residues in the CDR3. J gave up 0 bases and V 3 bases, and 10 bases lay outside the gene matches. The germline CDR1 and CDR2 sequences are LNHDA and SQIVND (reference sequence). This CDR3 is CASSITLSGESSYEQYF. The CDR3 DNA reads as TGTGCCAGTAGTATTACCCTTAGCGGGGAGAGCTCCTACGAGCAGTACTTC.

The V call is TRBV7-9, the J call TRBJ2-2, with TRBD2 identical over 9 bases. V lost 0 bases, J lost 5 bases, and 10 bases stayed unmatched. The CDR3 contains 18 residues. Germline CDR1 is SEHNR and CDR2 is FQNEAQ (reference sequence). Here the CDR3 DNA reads TGTGCCAGCAGCTTAGCGTGGCTAGCGGGGAGCGGTACCGGGGAGCTGTTTTTT. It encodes CASSLAWLAGSGTGELFF.

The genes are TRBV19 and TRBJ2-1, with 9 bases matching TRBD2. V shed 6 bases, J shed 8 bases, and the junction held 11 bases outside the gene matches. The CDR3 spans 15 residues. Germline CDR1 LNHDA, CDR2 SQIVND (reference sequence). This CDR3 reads CASSRGRAVGDEQFF. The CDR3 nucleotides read TGTGCCAGTAGCCGCGGGAGGGCCGTGGGAGATGAGCAGTTCTTC.

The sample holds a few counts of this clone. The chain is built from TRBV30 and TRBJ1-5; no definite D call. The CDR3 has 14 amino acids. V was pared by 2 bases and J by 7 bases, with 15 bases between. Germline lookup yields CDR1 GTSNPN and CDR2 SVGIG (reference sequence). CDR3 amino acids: CAWSPDGVRQPQHF. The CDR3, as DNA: TGTGCCTGGAGTCCCGACGGGGTTCGGCAGCCCCAGCATTTT.

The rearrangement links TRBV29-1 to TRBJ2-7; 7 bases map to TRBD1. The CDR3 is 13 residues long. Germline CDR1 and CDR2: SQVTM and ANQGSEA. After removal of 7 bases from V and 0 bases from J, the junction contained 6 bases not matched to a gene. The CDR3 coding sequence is TGCAGCGCTTTCAGGGACAGCTCCTACGAGCAGTACTTC. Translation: CSAFRDSSYEQYF.

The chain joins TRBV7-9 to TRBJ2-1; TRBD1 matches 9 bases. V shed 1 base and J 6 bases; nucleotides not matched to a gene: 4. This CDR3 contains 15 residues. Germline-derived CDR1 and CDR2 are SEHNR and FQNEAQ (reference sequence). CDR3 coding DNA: TGTGCCAGCAGCTTAGACAGGGGGCTGGTCAATGAGCAGTTCTTC. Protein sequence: CASSLDRGLVNEQFF. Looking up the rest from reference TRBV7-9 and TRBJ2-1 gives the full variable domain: DTGVSQNPRHKITKRGQNVTFRCDPISEHNRLYWYRQTLGQGPEFLTYFQNEAQLEKSRLLSDRFSAERPKGSFSTLEIQRTEQGDSAMYLCASSLDRGLVNEQFFGPGTRLTVL.

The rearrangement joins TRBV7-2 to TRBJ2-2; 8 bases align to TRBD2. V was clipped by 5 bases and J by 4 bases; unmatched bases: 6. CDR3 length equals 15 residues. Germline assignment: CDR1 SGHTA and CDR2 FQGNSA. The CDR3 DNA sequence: TGTGCCAGCAGCCCGGTGGCGGGAGGCACCGGGGAGCTGTTTTTT. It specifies CASSPVAGGTGELFF.

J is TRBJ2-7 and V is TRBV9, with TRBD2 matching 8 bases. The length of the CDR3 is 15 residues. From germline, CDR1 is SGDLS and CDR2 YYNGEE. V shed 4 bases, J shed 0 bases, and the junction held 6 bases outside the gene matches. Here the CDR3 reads CASSPLAGGSYEQYF. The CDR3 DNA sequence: TGTGCCAGCAGCCCTCTCGCGGGAGGCTCCTACGAGCAGTACTTC.

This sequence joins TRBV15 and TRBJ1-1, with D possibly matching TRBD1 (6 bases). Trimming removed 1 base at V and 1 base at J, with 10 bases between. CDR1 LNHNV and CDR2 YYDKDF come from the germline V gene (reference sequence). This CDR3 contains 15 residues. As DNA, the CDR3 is TGTGCCACCAGCAGAGGCGGGGGGCGGAACACTGAAGCTTTCTTT. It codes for CATSRGGGRNTEAFF.

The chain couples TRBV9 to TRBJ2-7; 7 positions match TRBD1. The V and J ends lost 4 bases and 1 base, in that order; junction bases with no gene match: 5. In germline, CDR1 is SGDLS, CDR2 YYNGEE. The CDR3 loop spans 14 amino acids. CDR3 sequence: CASSPGTASYEQYF. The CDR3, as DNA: TGTGCCAGCAGCCCAGGGACAGCATCCTACGAGCAGTACTTC.

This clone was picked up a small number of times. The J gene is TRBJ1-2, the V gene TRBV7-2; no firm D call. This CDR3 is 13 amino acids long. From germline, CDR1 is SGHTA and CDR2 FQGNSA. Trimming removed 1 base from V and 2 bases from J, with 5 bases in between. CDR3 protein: CASSLGVNYGYTF. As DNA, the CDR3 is TGTGCCAGCAGCTTAGGAGTAAACTATGGCTACACCTTC.

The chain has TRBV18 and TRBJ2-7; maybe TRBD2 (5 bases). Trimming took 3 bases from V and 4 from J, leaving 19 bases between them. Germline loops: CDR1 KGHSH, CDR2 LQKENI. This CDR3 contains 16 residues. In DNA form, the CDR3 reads TGTGCCAGCTCACCGATACTAGGATCCCCCTCATACGAGCAGTACTTC. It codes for CASSPILGSPSYEQYF.